This is a list of T cell receptor beta chains from one sample in a study of T-cell memory formation after mild COVID-19. A single record per CDR3 protein comes from TCRdb applying MiXCR to the 5' RACE reads. The sample records fewer than 650,000 distinct CDR3 sequences, less than 25% being singletons. Sequencing was done on a sample of PBMCs or a T cell subset sorted from them (not recorded which). These TCRs come from an adult woman who had mild COVID-19 (a few samples of this study predate the infection). Cell type and time point are not known. The CDR3 runs from the conserved cysteine through the conserved F or W. D genes are given only for firm matches. Clone size is stated in some rows and not others, as once, few, many or a class when expanded.

d_gene	v_gene	j_gene	abundance	CDR3nt	CDR3aa
-	TRBV7-9	TRBJ1-6	-	TGTGCCAGCAGCTTAGGGCAATCACCCCTCCACTTT	CASSLGQSPLHF
TRBD1	TRBV7-3	TRBJ1-1	few	TGTGCCAGCAGAGCTTGGACAGGGACTTTGGCTGAAGCTTTCTTT	CASRAWTGTLAEAFF
TRBD2	TRBV5-6	TRBJ2-5	few	TGTGCCAGCAGCTTGGGACTAGCGGACTACCAAGAGACCCAGTACTTC	CASSLGLADYQETQYF
TRBD2	TRBV5-1	TRBJ2-1	few	TGCGCCAGCAGCTTGGCCGCGGGGGGCCCCCATGAGCAGTTCTTC	CASSLAAGGPHEQFF
-	TRBV7-2	TRBJ2-7	few	TGTGCCAGCAGCTCCCAACCTTTGGCGGGAATAGGCGAGCAGTACTTC	CASSSQPLAGIGEQYF
TRBD2	TRBV24-1	TRBJ2-1	-	TGTGCCACCAGTGATTTGGTTGGAGCGGGAGCTGGCAATGAGCAGTTCTTC	CATSDLVGAGAGNEQFF
-	TRBV20-1	TRBJ1-4	-	TGCAGTGCTACTAGAGTGGACCTTAATGAAAAACTGTTTTTT	CSATRVDLNEKLFF
TRBD1	TRBV11-1	TRBJ1-1	many	TGTGCCAGCAGCTTAGCGGGGACAGCGAACACTGAAGCTTTCTTT	CASSLAGTANTEAFF
TRBD2	TRBV9	TRBJ2-1	-	TGTGCCAGCAGCGTTGGGCGGGAGGGTCGGTATGAGCAGTTCTTC	CASSVGREGRYEQFF
-	TRBV12-3/TRBV12-4	TRBJ2-5	few	TGTGCCAGCACCGCCTTTGCAGGACTAAAGAAAGAGACCCAGTACTTC	CASTAFAGLKKETQYF
-	TRBV5-1	TRBJ2-1	-	TGCGCCAGCCAGGGTGATTGGCCCTCCGATGAGCAGTTCTTC	CASQGDWPSDEQFF
-	TRBV12-3/TRBV12-4	TRBJ2-7	few	TGTGCCAGCAGTTTACAGGGGGGCCAGACCTACGAGCAGTACTTC	CASSLQGGQTYEQYF
-	TRBV7-3	TRBJ2-1	-	TGTGCCAGCAGCTTAGGTGTCACATCTGAGCAGTTCTTC	CASSLGVTSEQFF
TRBD2	TRBV12-3/TRBV12-4	TRBJ2-3	-	TGTGCCAGCAGGCCAGGACTAGGGATGGGTCTAGATACGCAGTATTTT	CASRPGLGMGLDTQYF
-	TRBV12-3/TRBV12-4	TRBJ2-2	few	TGTGCCAGCAGTTTAAGGGTCGGGGAGCTGTTTTTT	CASSLRVGELFF
TRBD1	TRBV5-1	TRBJ2-5	many	TGCGCCAGCAGCTTTGGGGACAGCGCCCCGCGGGAGACCCAGTACTTC	CASSFGDSAPRETQYF
-	TRBV20-1	TRBJ2-5	few	TGCAGTGCTAGGGCTAGCTTAAATTGGTGGGGCCAAGAGACCCAGTACTTC	CSARASLNWWGQETQYF
-	TRBV6-5	TRBJ2-7	-	TGTGCCAGCAGTTACGATCTCGGTGGCTACGAGCAGTACTTC	CASSYDLGGYEQYF
-	TRBV7-2	TRBJ1-1	few	TGTGCCAGCAGACCGACACAGGGTTTGGCTGAAGCTTTCTTT	CASRPTQGLAEAFF
-	TRBV7-2	TRBJ2-3	few	TGTGCCAGCAGCCCGAGTCAAGCGGCCACAGATACGCAGTATTTT	CASSPSQAATDTQYF
TRBD1	TRBV7-2	TRBJ2-3	-	TGTGCCAGCAGCCCCAGACAGGGAAGGGGGCCAGATACGCAGTATTTT	CASSPRQGRGPDTQYF
TRBD1	TRBV2	TRBJ2-7	-	TGTGCCAGCACGGGGACAGGAATCGGGTACTTC	CASTGTGIGYF
-	TRBV24-1	TRBJ2-1	-	TGTGCCACCACCGCGGGAAGCGGATACAATGAGCAGTTCTTC	CATTAGSGYNEQFF
TRBD1	TRBV5-6	TRBJ2-6	many	TGTGCCAGCAGCTCGACAGGGGTGAGGTCTGGGGCCAACGTCCTGACTTTC	CASSSTGVRSGANVLTF
-	TRBV7-3	TRBJ1-1	-	TGTGCCAGCAGCTTGACAGCTGACACTGAAGCTTTCTTT	CASSLTADTEAFF
-	TRBV5-1	TRBJ2-1	many	TGCGCCAGCAGCTTAAGCAATTCCTACAATGAGCAGTTCTTC	CASSLSNSYNEQFF
-	TRBV4-1	TRBJ2-4	-	TGCGCCAGCAGCCAAGACCTTTCTCCGGGGGACATTCAGTACTTC	CASSQDLSPGDIQYF
TRBD2	TRBV5-1	TRBJ2-1	many	TGCGCCAGCAGCTTGGATAAAGCGGGGGGGCCCAATGAGCAGTTCTTC	CASSLDKAGGPNEQFF
-	TRBV7-2	TRBJ2-1	few	TGTGCCAGCAGCTTAGCTGGCGGCATAACTGTGAGCTCCTACAATGAGCAGTTCTTC	CASSLAGGITVSSYNEQFF
TRBD2	TRBV25-1	TRBJ2-1	-	TGTGCCAGTATAGCGGGAGGGAAAGAGCAGTTCTTC	CASIAGGKEQFF